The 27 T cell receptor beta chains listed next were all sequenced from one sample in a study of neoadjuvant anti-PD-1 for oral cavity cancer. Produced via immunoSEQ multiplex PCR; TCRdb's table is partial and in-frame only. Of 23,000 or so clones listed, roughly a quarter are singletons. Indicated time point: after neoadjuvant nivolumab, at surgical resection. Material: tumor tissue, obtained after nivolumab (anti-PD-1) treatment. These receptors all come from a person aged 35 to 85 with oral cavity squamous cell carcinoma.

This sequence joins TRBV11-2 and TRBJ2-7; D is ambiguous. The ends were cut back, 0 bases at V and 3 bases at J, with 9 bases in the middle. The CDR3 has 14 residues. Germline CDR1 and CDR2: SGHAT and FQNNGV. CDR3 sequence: CASSLEQGGYEQYF. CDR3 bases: TGTGCCAGCAGCTTAGAACAAGGTGGCTACGAGCAGTACTTC.

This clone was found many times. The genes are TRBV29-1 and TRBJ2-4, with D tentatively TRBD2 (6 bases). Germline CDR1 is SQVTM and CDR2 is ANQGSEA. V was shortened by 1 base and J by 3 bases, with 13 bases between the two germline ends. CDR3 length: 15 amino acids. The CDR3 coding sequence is TGCAGCGTTGAAGTACCGGGAGTTAACAAAAACATTCAGTACTTC. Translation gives CSVEVPGVNKNIQYF. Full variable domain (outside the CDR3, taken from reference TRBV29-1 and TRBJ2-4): SAVISQKPSRDICQRGTSLTIQCQVDSQVTMMFWYRQQPGQSLTLIATANQGSEATYESGFVIDKFPISRPNLTFSTLTVSNMSPEDSSIYLCSVEVPGVNKNIQYFGAGTRLSVL.

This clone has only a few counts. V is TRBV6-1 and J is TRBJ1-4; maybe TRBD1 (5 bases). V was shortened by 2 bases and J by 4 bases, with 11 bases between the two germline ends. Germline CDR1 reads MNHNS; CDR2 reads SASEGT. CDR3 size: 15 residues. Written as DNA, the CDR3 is TGTGCCAGCAGTGAATTTGAGGGGAATAATGAAAAACTGTTTTTT. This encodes CASSEFEGNNEKLFF.

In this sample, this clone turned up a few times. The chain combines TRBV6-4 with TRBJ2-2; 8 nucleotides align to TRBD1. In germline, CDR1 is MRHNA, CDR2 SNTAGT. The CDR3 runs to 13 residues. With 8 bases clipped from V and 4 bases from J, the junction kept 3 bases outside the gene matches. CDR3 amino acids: CASRTGPTGELFF. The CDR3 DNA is TGTGCCAGCCGGACAGGGCCCACCGGGGAGCTGTTTTTT.

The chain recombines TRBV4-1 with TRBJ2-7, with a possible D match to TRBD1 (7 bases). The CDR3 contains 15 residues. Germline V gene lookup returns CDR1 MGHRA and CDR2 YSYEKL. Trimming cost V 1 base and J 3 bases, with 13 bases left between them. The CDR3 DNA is TGCGCCAGCAGCCAAGTGGAGGGGACAGACTACGAGCAGTACTTC. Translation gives CASSQVEGTDYEQYF.

As DNA, the CDR3 is TGTGCCAGTAGTCATTTACGCAACAATCAGCCCCAGCATTTT. It codes for CASSHLRNNQPQHF. This chain connects TRBV19 to TRBJ1-5; the D is unclear. V lost 5 bases to trimming and J lost 3 bases, with 11 bases between them. This CDR3 contains 14 residues. Germline CDR1 is LNHDA and CDR2 is SQIVND (reference sequence). The full variable domain, with the rest looked up from reference TRBV19 and TRBJ1-5, is DGGITQSPKYLFRKEGQNVTLSCEQNLNHDAMYWYRQDPGQGLRLIYYSQIVNDFQKGDIAEGYSVSREKKESFPLTVTSAQKNPTAFYLCASSHLRNNQPQHFGDGTRLSIL.

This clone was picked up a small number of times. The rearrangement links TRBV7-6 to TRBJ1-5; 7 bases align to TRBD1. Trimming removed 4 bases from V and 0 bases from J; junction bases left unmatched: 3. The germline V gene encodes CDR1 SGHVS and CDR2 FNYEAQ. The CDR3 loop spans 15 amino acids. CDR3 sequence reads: CASSSTGNSNQPQHF. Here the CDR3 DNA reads TGTGCCAGCAGCTCGACAGGGAATAGCAATCAGCCCCAGCATTTT.

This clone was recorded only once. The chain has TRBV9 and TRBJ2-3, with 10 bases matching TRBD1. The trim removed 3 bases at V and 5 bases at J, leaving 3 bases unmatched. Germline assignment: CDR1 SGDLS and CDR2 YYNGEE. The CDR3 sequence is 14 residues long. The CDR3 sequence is CASSATGGGDTQYF. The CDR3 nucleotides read TGTGCCAGCAGCGCGACAGGGGGCGGAGATACGCAGTATTTT.

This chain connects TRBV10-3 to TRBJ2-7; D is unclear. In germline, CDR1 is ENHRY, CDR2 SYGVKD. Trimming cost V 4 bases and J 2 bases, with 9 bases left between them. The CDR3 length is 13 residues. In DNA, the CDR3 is TGTGCCATCAGTGTGAACAGAGCCTACGAGCAGTACTTC. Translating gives CAISVNRAYEQYF.

This CDR3 is CASRIRDSTGGNTGELFF. CDR3 nucleotides: TGTGCCAGCAGGATACGAGACTCGACAGGGGGGAACACCGGGGAGCTGTTTTTT. The chain is built from TRBV7-9 and TRBJ2-2; 9 bases agree with TRBD1. The CDR3 covers 18 residues. The V segment lost 6 bases and the J segment 1 base; nucleotides outside the gene matches: 12. Germline lookup yields CDR1 SEHNR and CDR2 FQNEAQ (reference sequence).

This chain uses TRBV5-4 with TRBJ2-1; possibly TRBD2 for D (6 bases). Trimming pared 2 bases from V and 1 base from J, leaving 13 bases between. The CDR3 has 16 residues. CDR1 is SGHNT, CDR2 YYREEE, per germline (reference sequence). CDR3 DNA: TGTGCCAGCAGCTTTGGCGGGACCCTTTCCTACAATGAGCAGTTCTTC. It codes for CASSFGGTLSYNEQFF.

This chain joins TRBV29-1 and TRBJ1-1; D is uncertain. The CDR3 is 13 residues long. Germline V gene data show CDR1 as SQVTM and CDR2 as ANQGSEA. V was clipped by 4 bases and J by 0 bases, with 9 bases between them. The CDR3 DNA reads TGCAGCGTTGCAAGTCAAATGAACACTGAAGCTTTCTTT. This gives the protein CSVASQMNTEAFF.

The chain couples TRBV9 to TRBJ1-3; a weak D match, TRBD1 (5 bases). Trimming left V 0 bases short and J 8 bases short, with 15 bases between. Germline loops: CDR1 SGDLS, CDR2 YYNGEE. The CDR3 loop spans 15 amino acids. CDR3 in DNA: TGTGCCAGCAGCGTAGATCAGGGCCTGTCGCACACCATATATTTT. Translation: CASSVDQGLSHTIYF.

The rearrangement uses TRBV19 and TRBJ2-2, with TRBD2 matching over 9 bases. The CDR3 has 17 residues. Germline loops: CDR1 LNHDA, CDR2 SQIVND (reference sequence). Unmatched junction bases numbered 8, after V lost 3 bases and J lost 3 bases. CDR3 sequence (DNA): TGTGCCAGTAGTATCTCAGGCGGGAGGGCCGACACCGGGGAGCTGTTTTTT. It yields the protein CASSISGGRADTGELFF. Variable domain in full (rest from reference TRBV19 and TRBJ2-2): DGGITQSPKYLFRKEGQNVTLSCEQNLNHDAMYWYRQDPGQGLRLIYYSQIVNDFQKGDIAEGYSVSREKKESFPLTVTSAQKNPTAFYLCASSISGGRADTGELFFGEGSRLTVL.

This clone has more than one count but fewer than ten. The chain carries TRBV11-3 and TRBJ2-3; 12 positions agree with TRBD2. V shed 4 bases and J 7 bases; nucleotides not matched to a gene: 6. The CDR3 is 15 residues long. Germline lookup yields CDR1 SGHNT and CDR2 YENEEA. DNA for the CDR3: TGTGCCAGCAGCTCTGGACTAGCGGGAACTTATACGCAGTATTTT. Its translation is CASSSGLAGTYTQYF.

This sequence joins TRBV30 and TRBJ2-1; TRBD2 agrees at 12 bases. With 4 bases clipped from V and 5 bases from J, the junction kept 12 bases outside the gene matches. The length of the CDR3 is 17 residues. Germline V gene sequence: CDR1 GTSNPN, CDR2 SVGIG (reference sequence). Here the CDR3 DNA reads TGTGCCTGGACCTCACTAGCGGGAGGTAGGAGGGACAATGAGCAGTTCTTC. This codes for CAWTSLAGGRRDNEQFF. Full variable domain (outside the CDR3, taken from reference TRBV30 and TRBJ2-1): SQTIHQWPATLVQPVGSPLSLECTVEGTSNPNLYWYRQAAGRGLQLLFYSVGIGQISSEVPQNLSASRPQDRQFILSSKKLLLSDSGFYLCAWTSLAGGRRDNEQFFGPGTRLTVL.

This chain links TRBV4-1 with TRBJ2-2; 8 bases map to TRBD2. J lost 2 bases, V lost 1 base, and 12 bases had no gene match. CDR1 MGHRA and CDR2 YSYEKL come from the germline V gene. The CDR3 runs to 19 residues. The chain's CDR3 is CASSQAGGPGMGNTGELFF. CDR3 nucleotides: TGCGCCAGCAGCCAAGCGGGAGGGCCGGGGATGGGTAACACCGGGGAGCTGTTTTTT.

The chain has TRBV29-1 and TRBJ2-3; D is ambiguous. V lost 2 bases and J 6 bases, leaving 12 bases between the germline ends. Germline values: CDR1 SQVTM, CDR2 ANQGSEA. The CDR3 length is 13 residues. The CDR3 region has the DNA TGCAGCGTTGAACACACCCAAGGGGATACGCAGTATTTT. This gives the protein CSVEHTQGDTQYF.

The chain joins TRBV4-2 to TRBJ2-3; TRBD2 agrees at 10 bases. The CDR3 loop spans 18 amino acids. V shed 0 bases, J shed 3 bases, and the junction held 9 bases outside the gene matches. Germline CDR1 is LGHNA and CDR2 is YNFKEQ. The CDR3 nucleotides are TGTGCCAGCAGCCAAGATCAGGGTCTAGCGGGAGAGACAGATACGCAGTATTTT. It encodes CASSQDQGLAGETDTQYF.

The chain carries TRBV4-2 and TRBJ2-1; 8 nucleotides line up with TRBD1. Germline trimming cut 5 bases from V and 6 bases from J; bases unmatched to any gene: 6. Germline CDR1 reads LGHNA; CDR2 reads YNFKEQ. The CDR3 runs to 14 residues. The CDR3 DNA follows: TGTGCCAGCAGCGGACAGGGTGACCCCAATGAGCAGTTCTTC. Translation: CASSGQGDPNEQFF.

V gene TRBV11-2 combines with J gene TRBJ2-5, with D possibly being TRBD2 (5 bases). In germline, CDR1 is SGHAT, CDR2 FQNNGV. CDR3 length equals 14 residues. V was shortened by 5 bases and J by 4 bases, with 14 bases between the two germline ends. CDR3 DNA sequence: TGTGCCAGCAGCCAGATCCGGGCGGGAGAGACCCAGTACTTC. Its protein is CASSQIRAGETQYF.

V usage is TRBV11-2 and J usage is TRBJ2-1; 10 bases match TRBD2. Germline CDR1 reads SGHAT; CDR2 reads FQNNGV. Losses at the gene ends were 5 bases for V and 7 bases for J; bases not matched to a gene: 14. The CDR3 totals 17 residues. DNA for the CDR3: TGTGCCAGCAGCCAAGCAGGGCTAGCGGGAGTGCGAAATGAGCAGTTCTTC. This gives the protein CASSQAGLAGVRNEQFF.

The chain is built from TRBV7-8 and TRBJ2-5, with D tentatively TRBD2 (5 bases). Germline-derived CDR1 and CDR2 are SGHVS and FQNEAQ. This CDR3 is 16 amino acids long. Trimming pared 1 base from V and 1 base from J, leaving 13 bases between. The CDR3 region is CASSLGGLTLQETQYF. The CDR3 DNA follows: TGTGCCAGCAGCTTAGGAGGACTGACCCTCCAAGAGACCCAGTACTTC.

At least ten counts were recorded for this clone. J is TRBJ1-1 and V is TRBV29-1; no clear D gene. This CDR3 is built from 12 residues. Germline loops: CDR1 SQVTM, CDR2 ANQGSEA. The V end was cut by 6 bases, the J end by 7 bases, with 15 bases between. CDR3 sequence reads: CSVQTSRVEAFF. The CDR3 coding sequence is TGCAGCGTCCAAACGTCGCGGGTTGAAGCTTTCTTT.

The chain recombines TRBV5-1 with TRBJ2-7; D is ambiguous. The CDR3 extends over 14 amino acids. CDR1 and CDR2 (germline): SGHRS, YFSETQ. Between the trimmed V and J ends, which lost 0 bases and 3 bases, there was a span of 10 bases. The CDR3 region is CASSLEWSGYEQYF. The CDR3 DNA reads TGCGCCAGCAGCTTGGAGTGGTCAGGCTACGAGCAGTACTTC. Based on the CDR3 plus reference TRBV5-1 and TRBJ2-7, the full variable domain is KAGVTQTPRYLIKTRGQQVTLSCSPISGHRSVSWYQQTPGQGLQFLFEYFSETQRNKGNFPGRFSGRQFSNSRSEMNVSTLELGDSALYLCASSLEWSGYEQYFGPGTRLTVT.

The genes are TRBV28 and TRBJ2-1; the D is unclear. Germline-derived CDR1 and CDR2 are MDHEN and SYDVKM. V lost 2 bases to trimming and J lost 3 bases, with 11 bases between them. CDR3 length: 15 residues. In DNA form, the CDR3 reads TGTGCCAGCAGTTTAGTTGGCGGAGTCTACAATGAGCAGTTCTTC. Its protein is CASSLVGGVYNEQFF.

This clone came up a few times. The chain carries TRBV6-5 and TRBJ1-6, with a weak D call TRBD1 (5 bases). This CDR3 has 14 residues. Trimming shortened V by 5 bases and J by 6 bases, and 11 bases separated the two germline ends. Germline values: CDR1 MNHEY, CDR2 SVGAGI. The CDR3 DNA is TGTGCCAGCAGTCTTCATGGGGCTAATTCACCCCTCCACTTT. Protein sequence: CASSLHGANSPLHF.